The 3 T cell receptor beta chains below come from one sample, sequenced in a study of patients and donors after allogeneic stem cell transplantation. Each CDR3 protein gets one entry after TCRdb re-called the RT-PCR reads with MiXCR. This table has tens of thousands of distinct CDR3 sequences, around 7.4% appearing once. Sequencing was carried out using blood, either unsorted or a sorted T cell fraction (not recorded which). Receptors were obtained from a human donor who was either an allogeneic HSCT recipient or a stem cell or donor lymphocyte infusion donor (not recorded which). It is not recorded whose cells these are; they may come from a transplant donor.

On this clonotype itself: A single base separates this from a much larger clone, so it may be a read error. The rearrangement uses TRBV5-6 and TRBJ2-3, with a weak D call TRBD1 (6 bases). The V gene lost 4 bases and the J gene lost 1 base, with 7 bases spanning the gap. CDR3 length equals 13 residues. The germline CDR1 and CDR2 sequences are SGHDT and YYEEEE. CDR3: CASSPGGTDTQYF. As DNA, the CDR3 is TGTGCCAGCAGCCCAGGGGGCACAGATACGCAGTATTTT.

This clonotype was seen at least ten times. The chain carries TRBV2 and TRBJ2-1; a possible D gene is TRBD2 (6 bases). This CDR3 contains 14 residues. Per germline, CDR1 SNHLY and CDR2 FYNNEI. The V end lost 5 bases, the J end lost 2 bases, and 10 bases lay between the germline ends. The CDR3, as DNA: TGTGCCAGCAGTAATAGCGGCGCCTACAATGAGCAGTTCTTC. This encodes CASSNSGAYNEQFF.

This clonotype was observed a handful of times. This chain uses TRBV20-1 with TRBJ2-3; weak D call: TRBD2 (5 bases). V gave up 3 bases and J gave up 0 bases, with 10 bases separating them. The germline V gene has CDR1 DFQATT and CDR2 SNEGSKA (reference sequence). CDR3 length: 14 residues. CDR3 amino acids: CSASPGKSTDTQYF. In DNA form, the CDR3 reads TGCAGTGCTAGCCCCGGGAAGAGCACAGATACGCAGTATTTT.